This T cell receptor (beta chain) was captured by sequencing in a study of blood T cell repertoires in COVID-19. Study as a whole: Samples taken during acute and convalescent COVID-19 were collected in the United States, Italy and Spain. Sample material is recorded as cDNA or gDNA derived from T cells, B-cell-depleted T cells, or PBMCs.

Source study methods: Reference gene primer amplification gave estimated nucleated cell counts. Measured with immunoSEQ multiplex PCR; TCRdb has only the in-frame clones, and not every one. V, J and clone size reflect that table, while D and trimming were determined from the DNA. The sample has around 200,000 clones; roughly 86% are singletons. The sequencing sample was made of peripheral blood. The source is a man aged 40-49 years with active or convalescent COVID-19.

The CDR3 reads CASTQGPPGNTEAFF. DNA of the CDR3: TGTGCCAGCACCCAGGGGCCCCCCGGGAACACTGAAGCTTTCTTT. The chain joins TRBV6-5 to TRBJ1-1; tentative D call: TRBD1 (6 bases). Germline lookup yields CDR1 MNHEY and CDR2 SVGAGI. This CDR3 is 15 amino acids long. With 7 bases removed from V and 1 base from J, the gap between germline ends came to 16 bases.